A selection of T cell receptor beta chains follows, all from one sample in a study of identifying expanded T cells in peripheral blood. Some clones are missing from TCRdb's copy, which holds only in-frame ones; the method was immunoSEQ multiplex PCR. The table shows about 58,000 clones, with about four fifths occurring only once. Sequencing was performed on blood. The source is a person aged 18-70 years in good health. CDR3s include the opening cysteine and the closing phenylalanine or tryptophan. D genes are given only for firm matches. A row's size may be missing; if present it is once, few, many or a size class.

once,NA,TRBV14,TRBJ1-1,TGTGCCAGCAGCCTCCTGGGGTTGAACACTGAAGCTTTCTTT,CASSLLGLNTEAFF
NA,NA,TRBV30,TRBJ1-2,TGTGCCTGGAGTGTAGACAGGCTAAGACTTGCCCCTGGCTACACCTTC,CAWSVDRLRLAPGYTF
NA,NA,TRBV15,TRBJ2-3,TGTGCCACCAGCAGAGATAGCGATTTTGCAGATACGCAGTATTTT,CATSRDSDFADTQYF
NA,TRBD2,TRBV5-4,TRBJ2-2,TGTGCCAGCAGCTTGAGGGCTAGCGGGGCACCCCTCTTGGCGGGGGAGCTGTTTTTT,CASSLRASGAPLLAGELFF
NA,TRBD1,TRBV28,TRBJ1-2,TGTGCCAGCAGTTTCCCCGACAGGGGGCGGGATGGCTACACCTTC,CASSFPDRGRDGYTF
NA,TRBD2,TRBV7-9,TRBJ2-5,TGTGCCAGCAGCTACCGCGGGGGACTAACACAAGAGACCCAGTACTTC,CASSYRGGLTQETQYF
once,TRBD1,TRBV5-4,TRBJ1-1,TGTGCCAGCAGCCTTCGGACAGGGGGCACTGAAGCTTTCTTT,CASSLRTGGTEAFF
NA,NA,TRBV6-5,TRBJ2-1,TGTGCCAGCAGTTATCCTTGGACGGAATACAATGAGCAGTTCTTC,CASSYPWTEYNEQFF
NA,NA,TRBV7-7,TRBJ1-4,TGTGCCAGCAGCCTCACAGCTTTTAATGAAAAACTGTTTTTT,CASSLTAFNEKLFF
NA,NA,TRBV6-1,TRBJ1-2,TGTGCCAGCAGTGAGTCACAAAATGGCTACACCTTC,CASSESQNGYTF
NA,NA,TRBV29-1,TRBJ2-1,TGCAGCGTTGAATTCATTACCGAGGGGGTCTTCTACAATGAGCAGTTCTTC,CSVEFITEGVFYNEQFF
NA,TRBD2,TRBV7-6,TRBJ2-3,TGTGCCAGCAGCTTAGTAGCGGGATTGTCCAGCGCAACTAGCACAGATACGCAGTATTTT,CASSLVAGLSSATSTDTQYF
NA,NA,TRBV15,TRBJ2-7,TGTGCCACCAGCAGTGGAGCGGTGGCGGGCGAGCAGTACTTC,CATSSGAVAGEQYF
NA,NA,TRBV6-5,TRBJ2-3,TGTGCCAGCAGTTACTTACAGGGTTCCGCGCAGTATTTT,CASSYLQGSAQYF
few,NA,TRBV6-1,TRBJ2-7,TGTGCCAGCAGTGAGTACGGAGCGAGCTCCTACGAGCAGTACTTC,CASSEYGASSYEQYF
NA,TRBD1,TRBV7-6,TRBJ2-1,TGTGCCAGCAGCTTACGGCCAACACAGGGGGCCGATGAGCAGTTCTTC,CASSLRPTQGADEQFF
NA,NA,TRBV6-5,TRBJ1-5,TGTGCGGTCGGCGGGGGACGAAATCAGCCCCAGCATTTT,CAVGGGRNQPQHF